These 9 T cell receptor beta chains originate from one sample sequenced in a study of blood T cell repertoires in COVID-19. Data came from immunoSEQ multiplex PCR; TCRdb stores just in-frame clones and leaves some out. The sample includes about 250,000 clones, about 83% of them seen just once. The specimen was peripheral blood. These receptors came from a man over 45 with acute or convalescent COVID-19.

The chain joins TRBV10-3 to TRBJ2-7, with 8 nucleotides matching TRBD2. This CDR3 is 16 amino acids long. V shed 2 bases, J shed 5 bases, and the junction held 11 bases outside the gene matches. CDR1 ENHRY and CDR2 SYGVKD come from the germline V gene. The CDR3 DNA reads TGTGCCATCAGTGAGGGGGGGAGGCGGGAGGAACACGAGCAGTACTTC. Its translation: CAISEGGRREEHEQYF.

The V gene is TRBV2, the J gene TRBJ1-5, with D possibly TRBD1 on 6 matching bases. This CDR3 contains 15 residues. Germline V gene sequence: CDR1 SNHLY, CDR2 FYNNEI. Trimming cost V 5 bases and J 6 bases, with 17 bases left between them. The CDR3 DNA reads TGTGCCAGCAGTACGGTCACAGGGTCGGGTCAGCCCCAGCATTTT. Its protein is CASSTVTGSGQPQHF.

The V and J genes are TRBV6-6 and TRBJ2-2, with a weak D call TRBD1 (8 bases). CDR1 and CDR2 from the germline V gene are MNHNY and SVGAGI (reference sequence). V was shortened by 7 bases and J by 7 bases, with 16 bases between the two germline ends. The CDR3 consists of 14 residues. The CDR3 sequence is CASKADREGGELFF. The DNA for the CDR3 is TGTGCCAGCAAGGCGGACAGGGAGGGCGGGGAGCTGTTTTTT.

The rearrangement uses TRBV6-5 and TRBJ1-1; 8 bases are shared with TRBD1. V lost 7 bases to trimming and J lost 4 bases; unmatched junction nucleotides: 8. This CDR3 region has 14 residues. CDR1 and CDR2 (germline): MNHEY, SVGAGI. Written as DNA, the CDR3 is TGTGCCAGCATTAGGACAGGGATGAGCACTGAAGCTTTCTTT. It is translated as CASIRTGMSTEAFF.

The V gene is TRBV11-1, the J gene TRBJ2-7, with D possibly being TRBD2 (6 bases). CDR3 length: 14 residues. Germline assignment: CDR1 SGHAT and CDR2 FQDESV (reference sequence). Trimming left V 6 bases short and J 5 bases short, with 17 bases between. The CDR3 reads CASSGDGGGNEQYF. CDR3 nucleotide sequence: TGTGCCAGCAGTGGGGACGGAGGCGGGAACGAGCAGTACTTC.

This clone was counted many times. This chain joins TRBV7-8 and TRBJ2-7; 8 bases fit TRBD1. Losses at the gene ends were 5 bases for V and 3 bases for J; bases not matched to a gene: 6. CDR1 is SGHVS, CDR2 FQNEAQ, per germline. The CDR3 has 14 residues. CDR3 DNA sequence: TGTGCCAGCAGCCAGGGGACAGGAGGCTACGAGCAGTACTTC. Amino acid sequence: CASSQGTGGYEQYF.

V and J are TRBV3-1 (or the pseudogene TRBV3-2) and TRBJ2-3, with D possibly TRBD2 on 6 matching bases. The CDR3 sequence is 17 residues long. Trimming pared 2 bases from V and 2 bases from J, leaving 17 bases between. In germline, CDR1 is LGHDT, CDR2 YNNKEL (reference sequence). The CDR3 spells CASSQSARELFTDTQYF. In DNA form, the CDR3 reads TGTGCCAGCAGCCAATCCGCCCGGGAGCTGTTCACAGATACGCAGTATTTT.

This chain connects TRBV28 to TRBJ2-2, with D perhaps TRBD2 (6 bases). The CDR3 contains 15 residues. Germline-derived CDR1 and CDR2 are MDHEN and SYDVKM. Trimming removed 4 bases from V and 4 bases from J, with 13 bases in between. CDR3 sequence: CASSSRDWFTGELFF. CDR3 DNA: TGTGCCAGCAGTTCGAGGGACTGGTTCACCGGGGAGCTGTTTTTT.

The rearrangement links TRBV7-2 to TRBJ2-7; 9 nucleotides match TRBD2. The CDR3 length is 15 residues. Trimming at V came to 1 base and at J to 5 bases, leaving 6 bases not matched to a gene. CDR1 is SGHTA, CDR2 FQGNSA, per germline. The CDR3 DNA reads as TGTGCCAGCAGCTTAGGGGGCGGGAGGGTGAACGAGCAGTACTTC. Protein: CASSLGGGRVNEQYF. Together with reference TRBV7-2 and TRBJ2-7, the CDR3 gives the full variable domain: GAGVSQSPSNKVTEKGKDVELRCDPISGHTALYWYRQSLGQGLEFLIYFQGNSAPDKSGLPSDRFSAERTGGSVSTLTIQRTQQEDSAVYLCASSLGGGRVNEQYFGPGTRLTVT.